This T cell receptor (beta chain) was identified in a study of CD8 T cells in ankylosing spondylitis. Study-level points and caveats: CD8+ cells made up the disease-linked clones, which were relatively rare in peripheral blood. Earlier reports found some motif variants in synovial fluid and blood in reactive arthritis. Ankylosing spondylitis blood seemed to carry a telltale TCR beta motif made of under 10 highly homologous variants.

Germline V gives CDR1 PRHDT, CDR2 FYEKMQ (reference sequence). The V gene lost 5 bases and the J gene lost 5 bases, with 4 bases spanning the gap. CDR3 length: 12 residues. This clonotype was seen repeatedly, ten times or more. The antigen is unknown. Scientists made TCR beta libraries using quantitative 5'-RACE with molecular barcodes. TCRdb analysed the 5' RACE reads with MiXCR anew, one entry per CDR3 protein. This sample has about 280,000 distinct CDR3 sequences; approximately 20% occur once, and the top ten carry around 8%. The origin of this receptor is a male donor with ankylosing spondylitis or in good health (not recorded which). The sequenced sample consisted of blood, either unsorted or a sorted T cell fraction (not recorded which). The chain recombines TRBV13 with TRBJ1-6; D ambiguous. CDR3 in DNA: TGTGCCAGCAGCCACAATAATTCACCCCTCCACTTT. This encodes CASSHNNSPLHF.